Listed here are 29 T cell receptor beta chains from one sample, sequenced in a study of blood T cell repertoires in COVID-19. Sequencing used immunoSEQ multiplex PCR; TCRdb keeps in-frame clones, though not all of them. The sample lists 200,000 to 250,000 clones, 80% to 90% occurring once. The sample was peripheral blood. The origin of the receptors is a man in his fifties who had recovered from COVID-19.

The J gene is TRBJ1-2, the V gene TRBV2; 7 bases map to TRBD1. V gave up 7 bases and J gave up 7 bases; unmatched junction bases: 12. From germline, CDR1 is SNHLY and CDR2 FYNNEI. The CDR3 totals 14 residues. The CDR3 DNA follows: TGTGCCAGCACCCGGACAGGAAAGTCTACTGGCTACACCTTC. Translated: CASTRTGKSTGYTF. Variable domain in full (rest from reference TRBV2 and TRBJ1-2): EPEVTQTPSHQVTQMGQEVILRCVPISNHLYFYWYRQILGQKVEFLVSFYNNEISEKSEIFDDQFSVERPDGSNFTLKIRSTKLEDSAMYFCASTRTGKSTGYTFGSGTRLTVV.

The CDR3 DNA reads as TGTGCCAGCAGTTTAAGCGGGGGGGCCTACGAGCAGTACTTC. This translates into CASSLSGGAYEQYF. The rearrangement joins TRBV28 to TRBJ2-7; 10 positions match TRBD2. J gave up 2 bases and V 2 bases, and 0 bases lay outside the gene matches. The CDR3 is 14 amino acids. Germline V gene data show CDR1 as MDHEN and CDR2 as SYDVKM.

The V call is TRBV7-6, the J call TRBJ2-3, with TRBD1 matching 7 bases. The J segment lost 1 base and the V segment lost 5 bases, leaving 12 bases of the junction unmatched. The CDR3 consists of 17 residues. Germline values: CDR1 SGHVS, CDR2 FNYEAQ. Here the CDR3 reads CASSPRTGGHGTDTQYF. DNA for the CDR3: TGTGCCAGCAGCCCTAGGACAGGCGGCCATGGCACAGATACGCAGTATTTT.

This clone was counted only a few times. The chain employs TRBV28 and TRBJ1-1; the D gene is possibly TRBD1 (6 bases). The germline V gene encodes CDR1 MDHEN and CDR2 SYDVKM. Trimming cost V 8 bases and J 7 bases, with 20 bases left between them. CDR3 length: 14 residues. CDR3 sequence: CASGWGDRTLEAFF. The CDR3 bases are TGTGCCAGCGGGTGGGGCGACAGGACGCTTGAAGCTTTCTTT.

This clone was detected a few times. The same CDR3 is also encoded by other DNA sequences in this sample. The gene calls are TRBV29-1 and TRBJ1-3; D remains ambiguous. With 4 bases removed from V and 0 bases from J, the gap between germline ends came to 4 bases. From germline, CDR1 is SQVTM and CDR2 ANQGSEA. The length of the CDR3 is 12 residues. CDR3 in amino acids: CSVGLSGNTIYF. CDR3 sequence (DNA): TGCAGCGTTGGACTCTCTGGAAACACCATATATTTT.

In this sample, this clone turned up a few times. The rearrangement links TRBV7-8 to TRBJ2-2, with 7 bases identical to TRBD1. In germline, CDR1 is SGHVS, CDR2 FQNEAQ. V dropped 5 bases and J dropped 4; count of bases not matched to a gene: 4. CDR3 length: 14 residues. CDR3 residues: CASSVHRGTGELFF. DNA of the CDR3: TGTGCCAGCAGCGTTCACAGGGGCACCGGGGAGCTGTTTTTT. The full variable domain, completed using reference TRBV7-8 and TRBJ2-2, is GAGVSQSPRYKVAKRGQDVALRCDPISGHVSLFWYQQALGQGPEFLTYFQNEAQLDKSGLPSDRFFAERPEGSVSTLKIQRTQQEDSAVYLCASSVHRGTGELFFGEGSRLTVL.

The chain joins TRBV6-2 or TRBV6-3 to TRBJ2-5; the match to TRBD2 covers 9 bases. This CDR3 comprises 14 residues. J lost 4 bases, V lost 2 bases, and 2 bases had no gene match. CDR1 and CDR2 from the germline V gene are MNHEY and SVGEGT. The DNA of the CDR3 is TGTGCCAGCAGTTACGTACTAGCGGGAGAGACCCAGTACTTC. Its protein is CASSYVLAGETQYF.

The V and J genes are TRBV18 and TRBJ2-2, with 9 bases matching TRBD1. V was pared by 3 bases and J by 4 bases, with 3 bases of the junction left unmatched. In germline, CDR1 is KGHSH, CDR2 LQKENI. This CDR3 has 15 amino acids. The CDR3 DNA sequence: TGTGCCAGCTCACCCGGGACAGGGATCACCGGGGAGCTGTTTTTT. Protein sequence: CASSPGTGITGELFF.

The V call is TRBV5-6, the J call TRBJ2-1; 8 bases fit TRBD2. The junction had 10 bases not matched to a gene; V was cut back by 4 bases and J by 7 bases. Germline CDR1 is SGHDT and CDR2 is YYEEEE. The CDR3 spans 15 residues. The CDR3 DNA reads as TGTGCCAGCAGCAACCGGGAGGGCCTCGGGAATGAGCAGTTCTTC. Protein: CASSNREGLGNEQFF.

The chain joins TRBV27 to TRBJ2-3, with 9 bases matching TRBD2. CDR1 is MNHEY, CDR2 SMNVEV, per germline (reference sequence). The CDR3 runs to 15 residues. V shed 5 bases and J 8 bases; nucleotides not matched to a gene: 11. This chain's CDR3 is CASSQLAGTPGTQYF. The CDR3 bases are TGTGCCAGCAGTCAACTAGCGGGCACCCCGGGTACGCAGTATTTT.

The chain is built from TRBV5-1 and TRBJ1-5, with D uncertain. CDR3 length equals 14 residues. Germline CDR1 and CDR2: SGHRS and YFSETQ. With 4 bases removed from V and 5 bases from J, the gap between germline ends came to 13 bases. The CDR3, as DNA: TGCGCCAGCAGCCCCAGAGAGGGAGATCAGCCCCAGCATTTT. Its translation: CASSPREGDQPQHF.

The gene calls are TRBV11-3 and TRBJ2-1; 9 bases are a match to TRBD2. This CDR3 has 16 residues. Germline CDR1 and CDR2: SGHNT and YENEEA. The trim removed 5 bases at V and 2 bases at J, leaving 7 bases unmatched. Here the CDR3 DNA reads TGTGCCAGCAGCAGTAGCGGGAGCCCAGCCTACAATGAGCAGTTCTTC. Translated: CASSSSGSPAYNEQFF.

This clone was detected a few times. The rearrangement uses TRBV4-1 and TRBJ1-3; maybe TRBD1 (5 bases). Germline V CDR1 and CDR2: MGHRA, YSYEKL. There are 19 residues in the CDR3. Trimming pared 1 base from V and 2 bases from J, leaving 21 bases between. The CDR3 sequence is CASSQVRTHRLRAGNTIYF. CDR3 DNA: TGCGCCAGCAGCCAAGTCCGTACCCACAGGTTAAGGGCTGGAAACACCATATATTTT.

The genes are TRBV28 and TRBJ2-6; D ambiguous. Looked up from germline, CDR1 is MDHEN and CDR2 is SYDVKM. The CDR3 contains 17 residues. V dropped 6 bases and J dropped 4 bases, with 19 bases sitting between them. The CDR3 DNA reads TGTGCCAGCAGACCAGTAGGTAGAACGCGGGGGGCCAACGTCCTGACTTTC. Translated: CASRPVGRTRGANVLTF.

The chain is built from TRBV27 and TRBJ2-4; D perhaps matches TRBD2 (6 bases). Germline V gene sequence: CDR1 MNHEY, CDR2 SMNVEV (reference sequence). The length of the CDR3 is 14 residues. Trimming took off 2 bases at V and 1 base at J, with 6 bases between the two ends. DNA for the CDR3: TGTGCCAGCAGTTTAGGGGGGGCCAAAAACATTCAGTACTTC. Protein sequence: CASSLGGAKNIQYF.

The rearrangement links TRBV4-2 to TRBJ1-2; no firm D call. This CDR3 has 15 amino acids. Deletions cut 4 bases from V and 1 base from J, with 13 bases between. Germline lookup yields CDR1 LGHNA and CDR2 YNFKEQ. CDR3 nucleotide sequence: TGTGCCAGCAGCCCACACACCCAGTTTAACTATGGCTACACCTTC. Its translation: CASSPHTQFNYGYTF.

The DNA for the CDR3 is TGTGCCTGCCGTCCCGGACCCTCTAGGGCAGGGGGCCCGGTGAACACTGAAGCTTTCTTT. As protein: CACRPGPSRAGGPVNTEAFF. The chain joins TRBV30 to TRBJ1-1, with 8 positions matching TRBD1. The CDR3 contains 20 residues. Germline trimming cut 6 bases from V and 0 bases from J; bases unmatched to any gene: 24. Per germline, CDR1 GTSNPN and CDR2 SVGIG (reference sequence).

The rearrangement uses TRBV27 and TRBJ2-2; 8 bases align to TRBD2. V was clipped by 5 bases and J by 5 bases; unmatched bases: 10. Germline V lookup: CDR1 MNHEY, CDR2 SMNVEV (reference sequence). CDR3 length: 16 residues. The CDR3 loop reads CASSALTSGGTGELFF. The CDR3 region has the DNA TGTGCCAGCAGTGCCCTAACTAGCGGCGGGACCGGGGAGCTGTTTTTT.

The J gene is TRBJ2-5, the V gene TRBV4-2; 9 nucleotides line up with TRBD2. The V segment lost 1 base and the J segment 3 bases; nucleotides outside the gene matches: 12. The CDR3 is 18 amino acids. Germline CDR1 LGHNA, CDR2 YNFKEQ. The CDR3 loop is CASSQVVRGGRGEETQYF. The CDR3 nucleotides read TGTGCCAGCAGCCAAGTGGTTCGGGGCGGGAGGGGAGAAGAGACCCAGTACTTC.

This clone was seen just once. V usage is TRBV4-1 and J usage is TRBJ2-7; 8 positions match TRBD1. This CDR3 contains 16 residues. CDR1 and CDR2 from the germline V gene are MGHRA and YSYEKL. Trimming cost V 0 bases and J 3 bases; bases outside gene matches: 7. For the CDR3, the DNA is TGCGCCAGCAGCCAAGAAGTAACAGGGGGATTCTACGAGCAGTACTTC. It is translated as CASSQEVTGGFYEQYF.

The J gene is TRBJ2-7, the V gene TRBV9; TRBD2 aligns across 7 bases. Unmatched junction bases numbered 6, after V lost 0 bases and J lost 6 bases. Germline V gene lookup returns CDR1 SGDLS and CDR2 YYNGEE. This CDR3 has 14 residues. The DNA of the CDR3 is TGTGCCAGCAGCGTAGAGTGGAGGGAGGGCGAGCAGTACTTC. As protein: CASSVEWREGEQYF.

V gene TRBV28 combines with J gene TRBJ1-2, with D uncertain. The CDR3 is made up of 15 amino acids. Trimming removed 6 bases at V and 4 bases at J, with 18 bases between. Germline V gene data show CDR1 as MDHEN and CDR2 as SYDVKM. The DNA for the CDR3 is TGTGCCAGCAGGGAAAACAGCGGCGCTCTCTATGGCTACACCTTC. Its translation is CASRENSGALYGYTF.

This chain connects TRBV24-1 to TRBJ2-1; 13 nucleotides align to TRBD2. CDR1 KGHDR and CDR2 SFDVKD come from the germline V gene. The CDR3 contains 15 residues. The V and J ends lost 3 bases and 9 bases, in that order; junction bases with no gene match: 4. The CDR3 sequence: CATSDTSGRAVEQFF. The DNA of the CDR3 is TGTGCCACCAGTGATACTAGCGGGAGGGCCGTTGAGCAGTTCTTC.

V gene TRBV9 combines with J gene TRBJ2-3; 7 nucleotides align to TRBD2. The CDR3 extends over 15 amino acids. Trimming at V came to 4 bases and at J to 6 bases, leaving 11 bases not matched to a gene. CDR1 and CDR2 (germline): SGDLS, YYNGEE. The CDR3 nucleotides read TGTGCCAGCAGCCCCAGCGGGGTACCGGGTGATACGCAGTATTTT. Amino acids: CASSPSGVPGDTQYF.

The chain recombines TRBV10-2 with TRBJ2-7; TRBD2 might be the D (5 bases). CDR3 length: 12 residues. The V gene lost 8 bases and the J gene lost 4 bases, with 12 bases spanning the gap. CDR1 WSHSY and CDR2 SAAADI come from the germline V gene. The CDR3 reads CASGWERYEQYF. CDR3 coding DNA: TGCGCCAGCGGTTGGGAGAGATACGAGCAGTACTTC.

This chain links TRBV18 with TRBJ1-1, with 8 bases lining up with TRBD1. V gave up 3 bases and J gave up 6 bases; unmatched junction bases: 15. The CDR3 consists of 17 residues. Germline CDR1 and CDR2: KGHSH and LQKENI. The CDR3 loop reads CASSPTLGQGAGPEAFF. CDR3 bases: TGTGCCAGCTCACCCACACTCGGACAGGGCGCTGGCCCTGAAGCTTTCTTT. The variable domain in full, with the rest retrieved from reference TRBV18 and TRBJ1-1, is NAGVMQNPRHLVRRRGQEARLRCSPMKGHSHVYWYRQLPEEGLKFMVYLQKENIIDESGMPKERFSAEFPKEGPSILRIQQVVRGDSAAYFCASSPTLGQGAGPEAFFGQGTRLTVV.

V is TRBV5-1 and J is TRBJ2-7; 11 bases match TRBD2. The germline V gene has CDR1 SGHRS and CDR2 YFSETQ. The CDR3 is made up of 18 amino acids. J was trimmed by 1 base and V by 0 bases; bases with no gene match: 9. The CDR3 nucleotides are TGCGCCAGCAGCTTGGCCGTGGCTAGCGGGAGGATATCCTACGAGCAGTACTTC. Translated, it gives CASSLAVASGRISYEQYF.

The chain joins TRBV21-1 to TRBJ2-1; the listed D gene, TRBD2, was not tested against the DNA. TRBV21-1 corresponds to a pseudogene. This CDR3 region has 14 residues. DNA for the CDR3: TGTGCCAGCAACGACACTAGCTCCTACAATGAGCAGTTCTTC. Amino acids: CASNDTSSYNEQFF.

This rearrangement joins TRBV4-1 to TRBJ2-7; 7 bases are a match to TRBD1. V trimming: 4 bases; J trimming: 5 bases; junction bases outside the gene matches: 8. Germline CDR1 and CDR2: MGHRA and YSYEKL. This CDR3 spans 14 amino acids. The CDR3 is CASSRGQPPDEQYF. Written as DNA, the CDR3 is TGCGCCAGCAGCCGGGGACAGCCCCCTGACGAGCAGTACTTC.